This TCR beta chain was sequenced during a study of regulatory T cells in long-lasting Graves disease. The authors built TCR beta libraries using iRepertoire HTBI primers and Arm-PCR of CDR3 regions. TCRdb recomputed calls from the multiplex PCR reads with MiXCR, one row per CDR3 protein. The table has 550,000 to 600,000 distinct CDR3 sequences, 16% seen once. This clonotype appeared a few times. Its matching antigen is unknown. A clone one base away is much larger, so this may be a read error. Specified time point: newly diagnosed GD, antithyroid drugs for less than 3 months. RNA from PBMCs was the source of the TCR library. Study-level points and caveats: Persistent disease samples used TRBV28, TRBJ1-2 and TRBJ2-5 preferentially. More public clonotypes were shared by persistent patients (about 3,000) than by new patients (about 970).

Germline V gene sequence: CDR1 DFQATT, CDR2 SNEGSKA (reference sequence). This CDR3 has 14 residues. With 4 bases removed from V and 9 bases from J, the gap between germline ends came to 19 bases. In addition, the sample was reused for a study of T cells in Graves' hyperthyroidism and ophthalmopathy. That paper adds: Researchers ran a first-round RT-PCR on the TCR CDR3 using the HTBI primer set.

The sample here was peripheral blood mononuclear cells (PBMCs), taken at new diagnosis, from a patient treated with antithyroid drugs. The TCR sequence derives from a man between 18 and 29 years old with Graves disease. The chain recombines TRBV20-1 with TRBJ2-1; D perhaps matches TRBD2 (5 bases). The CDR3 reads CSAIPSGWVCEQFF. CDR3 in DNA: TGCAGTGCTATCCCCAGCGGCTGGGTCTGTGAGCAGTTCTTC.